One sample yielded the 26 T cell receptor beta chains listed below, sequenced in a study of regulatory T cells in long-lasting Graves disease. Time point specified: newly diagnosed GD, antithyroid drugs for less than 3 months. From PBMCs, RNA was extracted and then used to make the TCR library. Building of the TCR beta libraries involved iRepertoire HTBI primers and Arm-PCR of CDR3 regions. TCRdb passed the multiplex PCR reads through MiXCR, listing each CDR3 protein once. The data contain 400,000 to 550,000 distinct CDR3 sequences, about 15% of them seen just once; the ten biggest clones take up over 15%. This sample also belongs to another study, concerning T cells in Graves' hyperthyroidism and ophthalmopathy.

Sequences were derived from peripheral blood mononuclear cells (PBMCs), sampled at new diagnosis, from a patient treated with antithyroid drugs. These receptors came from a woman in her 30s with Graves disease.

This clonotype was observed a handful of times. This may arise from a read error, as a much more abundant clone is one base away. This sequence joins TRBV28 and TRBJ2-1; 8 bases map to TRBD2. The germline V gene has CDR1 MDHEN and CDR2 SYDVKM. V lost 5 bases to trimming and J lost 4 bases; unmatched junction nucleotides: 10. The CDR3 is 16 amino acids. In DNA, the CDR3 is TGTGCCAGCAGTATCCGACCAGCGGGAGCGTACAATGAGCAGTTCTTC. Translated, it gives CASSIRPAGAYNEQFF.

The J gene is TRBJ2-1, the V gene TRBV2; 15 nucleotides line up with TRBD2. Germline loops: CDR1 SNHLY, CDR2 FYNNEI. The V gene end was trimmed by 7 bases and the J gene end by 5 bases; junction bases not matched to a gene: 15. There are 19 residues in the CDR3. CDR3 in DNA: TGTGCCAGCAACTGGGCGTCGGCGGGACTAGCGGGAGGCCACAATGAGCAGTTCTTC. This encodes CASNWASAGLAGGHNEQFF. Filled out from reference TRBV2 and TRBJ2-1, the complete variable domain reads EPEVTQTPSHQVTQMGQEVILRCVPISNHLYFYWYRQILGQKVEFLVSFYNNEISEKSEIFDDQFSVERPDGSNFTLKIRSTKLEDSAMYFCASNWASAGLAGGHNEQFFGPGTRLTVL.

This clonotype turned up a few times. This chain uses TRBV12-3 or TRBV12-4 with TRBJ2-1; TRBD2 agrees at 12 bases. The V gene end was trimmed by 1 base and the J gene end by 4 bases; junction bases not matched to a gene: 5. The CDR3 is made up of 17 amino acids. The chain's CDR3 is CASSLETSGSLYNEQFF. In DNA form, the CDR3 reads TGTGCCAGCAGTTTAGAGACTAGCGGGAGCCTTTACAATGAGCAGTTCTTC.

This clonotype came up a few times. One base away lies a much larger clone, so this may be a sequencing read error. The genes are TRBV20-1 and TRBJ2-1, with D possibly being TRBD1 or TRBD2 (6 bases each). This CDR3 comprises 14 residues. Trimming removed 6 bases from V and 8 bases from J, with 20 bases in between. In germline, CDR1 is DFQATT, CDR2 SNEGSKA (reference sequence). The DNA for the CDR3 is TGCAGTGCCCAGGTGGGGGGCCGGAGAGATGAGCAGTTCTTC. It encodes CSAQVGGRRDEQFF.

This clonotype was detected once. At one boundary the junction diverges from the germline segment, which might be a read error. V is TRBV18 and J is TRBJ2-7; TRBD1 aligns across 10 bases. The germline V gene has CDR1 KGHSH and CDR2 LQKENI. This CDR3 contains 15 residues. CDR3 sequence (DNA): TGTGCCAGCCCACCCCGGACAGGGGGACCCTACGAGCAGTACTTC. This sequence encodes CASPPRTGGPYEQYF.

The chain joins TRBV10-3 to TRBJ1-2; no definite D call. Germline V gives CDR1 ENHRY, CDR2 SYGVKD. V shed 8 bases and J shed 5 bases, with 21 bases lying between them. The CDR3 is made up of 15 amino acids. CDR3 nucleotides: TGTGCCATCCACCACCGGGCCAACCGGGAATATGGCTACACCTTC. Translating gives CAIHHRANREYGYTF.

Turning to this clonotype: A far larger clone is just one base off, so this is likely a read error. CDR3 bases: TGTGCCAGCAGCCAGGGACATGACGCTGGGGAGCAGTTCTTC. Translation gives CASSQGHDAGEQFF. V and J are TRBV3-1 and TRBJ2-1, with D possibly TRBD1 on 6 matching bases. Trimming removed 3 bases at V and 10 bases at J, with 16 bases between. The germline V gene encodes CDR1 LGHDT and CDR2 YNNKEL (reference sequence). The CDR3 has 14 amino acids.

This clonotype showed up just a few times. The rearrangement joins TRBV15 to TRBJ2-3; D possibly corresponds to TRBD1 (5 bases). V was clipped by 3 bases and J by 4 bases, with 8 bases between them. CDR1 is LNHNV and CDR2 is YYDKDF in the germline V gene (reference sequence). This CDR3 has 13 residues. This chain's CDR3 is CATSSAGSDTQYF. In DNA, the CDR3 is TGTGCCACCAGCAGCGCAGGGTCAGATACGCAGTATTTT. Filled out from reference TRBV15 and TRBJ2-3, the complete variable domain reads DAMVIQNPRYQVTQFGKPVTLSCSQTLNHNVMYWYQQKSSQAPKLLFHYYDKDFNNEADTPDNFQSRRPNTSFCFLDIRSPGLGDTAMYLCATSSAGSDTQYFGPGTRLTVL.

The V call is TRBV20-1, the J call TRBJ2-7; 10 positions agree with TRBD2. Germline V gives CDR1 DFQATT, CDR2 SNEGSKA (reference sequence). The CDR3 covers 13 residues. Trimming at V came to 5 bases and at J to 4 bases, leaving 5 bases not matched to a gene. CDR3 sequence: CSAWTSGMYEQYF. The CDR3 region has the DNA TGCAGTGCTTGGACTAGCGGCATGTACGAGCAGTACTTC.

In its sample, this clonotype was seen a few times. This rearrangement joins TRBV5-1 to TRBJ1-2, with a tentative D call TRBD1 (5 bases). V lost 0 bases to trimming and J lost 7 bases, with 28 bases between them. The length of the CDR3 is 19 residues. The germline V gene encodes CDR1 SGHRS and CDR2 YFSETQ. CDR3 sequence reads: CASSLGHESSDTMTGGYTF. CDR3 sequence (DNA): TGCGCCAGCAGCTTGGGCCATGAATCCTCGGACACCATGACGGGTGGCTACACCTTC.

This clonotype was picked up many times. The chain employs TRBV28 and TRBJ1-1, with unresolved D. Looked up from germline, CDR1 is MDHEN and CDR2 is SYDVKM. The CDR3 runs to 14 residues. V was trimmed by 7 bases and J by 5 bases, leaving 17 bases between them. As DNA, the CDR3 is TGTGCCAGCAACCTTACACCGGGTGTGACTGAAGCTTTCTTT. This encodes CASNLTPGVTEAFF.

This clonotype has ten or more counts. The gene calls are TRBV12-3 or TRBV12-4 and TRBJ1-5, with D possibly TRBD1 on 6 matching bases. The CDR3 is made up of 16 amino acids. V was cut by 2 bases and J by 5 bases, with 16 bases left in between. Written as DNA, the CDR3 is TGTGCCAGCAGTTTACGACCCACAGGGAAGGATCAGCCCCAGCATTTT. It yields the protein CASSLRPTGKDQPQHF.

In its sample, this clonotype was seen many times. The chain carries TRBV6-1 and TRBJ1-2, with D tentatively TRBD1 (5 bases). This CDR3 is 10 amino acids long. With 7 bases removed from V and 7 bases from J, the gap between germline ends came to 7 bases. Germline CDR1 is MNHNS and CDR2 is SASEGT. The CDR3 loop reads CASTGGGYTF. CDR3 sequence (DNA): TGTGCCAGCACTGGGGGTGGCTACACCTTC.

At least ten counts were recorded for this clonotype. The CDR3: CASSSPLDGETQYF. CDR3 sequence (DNA): TGTGCCAGCAGTTCCCCACTAGACGGGGAGACCCAGTACTTC. The genes are TRBV6-5 and TRBJ2-5, with a tentative D call TRBD2 (5 bases). Trimming took 4 bases from V and 5 from J, leaving 14 bases between them. This CDR3 has 14 amino acids. The germline V gene encodes CDR1 MNHEY and CDR2 SVGAGI.

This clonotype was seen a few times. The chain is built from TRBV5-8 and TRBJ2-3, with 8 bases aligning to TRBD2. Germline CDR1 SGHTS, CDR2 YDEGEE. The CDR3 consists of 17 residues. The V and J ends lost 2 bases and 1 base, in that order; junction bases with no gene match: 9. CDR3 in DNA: TGTGCCAGCAGCTTAGGAAGCGGAGCGGGGGGCACAGATACGCAGTATTTT. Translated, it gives CASSLGSGAGGTDTQYF.

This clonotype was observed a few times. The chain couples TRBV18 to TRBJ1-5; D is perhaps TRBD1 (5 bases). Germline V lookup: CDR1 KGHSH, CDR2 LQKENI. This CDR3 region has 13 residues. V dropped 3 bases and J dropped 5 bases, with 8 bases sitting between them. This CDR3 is CASSPGGDQPQHF. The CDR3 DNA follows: TGTGCCAGCTCACCGGGGGGGGATCAGCCCCAGCATTTT.

CDR3 bases: TGTGCCAGCAGCCAAGGTAAAGGCTGGGGACAGTATCGCGGCTACACCTTC. Translation gives CASSQGKGWGQYRGYTF. The genes are TRBV3-1 and TRBJ1-2; 7 bases map to TRBD1. CDR3 length equals 17 residues. Germline lookup yields CDR1 LGHDT and CDR2 YNNKEL (reference sequence). V lost 1 base to trimming and J lost 8 bases; unmatched junction nucleotides: 16.

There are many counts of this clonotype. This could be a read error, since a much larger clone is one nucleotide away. The CDR3 DNA is TGTGCCAGCAGCTTAGAGGTCACTGAAGCTTTCTTT. This sequence encodes CASSLEVTEAFF. The rearrangement links TRBV11-3 to TRBJ1-1; D gene ambiguous. V lost 0 bases, J lost 4 bases, and 3 bases lay in between. There are 12 residues in the CDR3. Germline CDR1 SGHNT, CDR2 YENEEA. The variable domain in full, completed from reference TRBV11-3 and TRBJ1-1, reads EAGVVQSPRYKIIEKKQPVAFWCNPISGHNTLYWYLQNLGQGPELLIRYENEEAVDDSQLPKDRFSAERLKGVDSTLKIQPAELGDSAVYLCASSLEVTEAFFGQGTRLTVV.

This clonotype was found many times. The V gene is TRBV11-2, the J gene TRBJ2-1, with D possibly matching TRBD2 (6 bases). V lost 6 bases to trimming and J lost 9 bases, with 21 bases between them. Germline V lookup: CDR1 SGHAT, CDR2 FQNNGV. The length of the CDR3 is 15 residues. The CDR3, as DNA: TGTGCCAGCAGTCTCGTGCAGGCAGGGACTGGTGAGCAGTTCTTC. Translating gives CASSLVQAGTGEQFF.

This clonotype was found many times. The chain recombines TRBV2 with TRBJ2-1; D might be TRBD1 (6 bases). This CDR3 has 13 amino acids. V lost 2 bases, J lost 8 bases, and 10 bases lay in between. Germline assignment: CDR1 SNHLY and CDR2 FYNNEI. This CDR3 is CASSESRGDEQFF. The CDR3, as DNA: TGTGCCAGCAGTGAATCCAGGGGCGATGAGCAGTTCTTC.

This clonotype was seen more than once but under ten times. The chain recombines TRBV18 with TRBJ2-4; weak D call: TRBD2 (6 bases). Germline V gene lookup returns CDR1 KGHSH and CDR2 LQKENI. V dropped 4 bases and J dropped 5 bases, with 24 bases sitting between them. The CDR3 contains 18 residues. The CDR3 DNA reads TGTGCCAGCTCACTCAAGAAAAGAGGTCGGGGAGGCGAAAACATTCAGTACTTC. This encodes CASSLKKRGRGGENIQYF.

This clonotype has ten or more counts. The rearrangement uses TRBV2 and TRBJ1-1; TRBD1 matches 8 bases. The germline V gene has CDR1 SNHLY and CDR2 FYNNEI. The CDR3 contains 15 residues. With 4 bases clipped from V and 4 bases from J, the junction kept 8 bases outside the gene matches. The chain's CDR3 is CASSAIRGRGTEAFF. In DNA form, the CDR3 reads TGTGCCAGCAGTGCTATCAGGGGGCGCGGCACTGAAGCTTTCTTT.

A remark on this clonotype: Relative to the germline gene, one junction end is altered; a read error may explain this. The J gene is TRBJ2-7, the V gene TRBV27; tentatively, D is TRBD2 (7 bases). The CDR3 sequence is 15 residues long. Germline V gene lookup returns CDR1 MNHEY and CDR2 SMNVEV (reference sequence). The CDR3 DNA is TGTACCAGCAGATTGCGGGGAGGGGGCTCCTACGAGCAGTACTTC. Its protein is CTSRLRGGGSYEQYF.

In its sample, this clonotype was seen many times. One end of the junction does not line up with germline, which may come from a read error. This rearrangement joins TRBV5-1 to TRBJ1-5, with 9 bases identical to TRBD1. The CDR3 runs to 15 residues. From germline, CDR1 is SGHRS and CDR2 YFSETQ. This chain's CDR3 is CASSLGTGLNQPQHF. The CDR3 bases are TGTGCCAGCAGCTTGGGGACAGGGTTAAATCAGCCCCAGCATTTT.

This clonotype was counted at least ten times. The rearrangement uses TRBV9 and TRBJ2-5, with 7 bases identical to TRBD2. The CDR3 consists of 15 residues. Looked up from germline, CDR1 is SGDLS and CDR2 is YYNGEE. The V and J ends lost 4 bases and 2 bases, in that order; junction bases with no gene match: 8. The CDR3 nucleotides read TGTGCCAGCAGCACCATAGCGGGCCCACAAGAGACCCAGTACTTC. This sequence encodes CASSTIAGPQETQYF.

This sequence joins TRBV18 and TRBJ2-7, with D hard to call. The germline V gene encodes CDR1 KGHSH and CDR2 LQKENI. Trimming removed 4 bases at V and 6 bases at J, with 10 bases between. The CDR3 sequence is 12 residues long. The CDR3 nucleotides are TGTGCCAGCTCACGGAGAGGTTCCGAGCAGTACTTC. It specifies CASSRRGSEQYF.